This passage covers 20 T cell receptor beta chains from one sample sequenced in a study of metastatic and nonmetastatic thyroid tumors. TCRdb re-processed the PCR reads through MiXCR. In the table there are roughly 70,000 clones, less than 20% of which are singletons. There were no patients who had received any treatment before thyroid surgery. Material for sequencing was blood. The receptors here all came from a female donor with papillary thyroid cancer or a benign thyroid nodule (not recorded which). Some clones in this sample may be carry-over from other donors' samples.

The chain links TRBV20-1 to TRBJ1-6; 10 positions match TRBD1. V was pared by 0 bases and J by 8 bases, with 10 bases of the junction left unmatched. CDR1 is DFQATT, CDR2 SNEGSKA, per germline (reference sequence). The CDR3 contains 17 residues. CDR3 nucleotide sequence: TGCAGTGCTAGAGATTCACGGACAGGGGGTTCCTATTCACCCCTCCACTTT. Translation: CSARDSRTGGSYSPLHF.

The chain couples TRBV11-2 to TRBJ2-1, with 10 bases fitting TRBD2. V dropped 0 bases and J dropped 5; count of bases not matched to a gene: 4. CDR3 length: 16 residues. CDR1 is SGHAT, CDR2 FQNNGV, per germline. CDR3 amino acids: CASSLDGLADDNEQFF. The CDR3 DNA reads TGTGCCAGCAGCTTAGATGGACTAGCGGATGACAATGAGCAGTTCTTC.

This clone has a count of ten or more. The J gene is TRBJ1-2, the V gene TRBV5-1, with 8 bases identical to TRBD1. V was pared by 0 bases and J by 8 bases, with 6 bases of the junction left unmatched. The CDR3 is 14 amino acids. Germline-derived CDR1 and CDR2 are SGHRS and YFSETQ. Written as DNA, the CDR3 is TGCGCCAGCAGCTTGGCGCAGGGGGCATCGGGCTACACCTTC. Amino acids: CASSLAQGASGYTF.

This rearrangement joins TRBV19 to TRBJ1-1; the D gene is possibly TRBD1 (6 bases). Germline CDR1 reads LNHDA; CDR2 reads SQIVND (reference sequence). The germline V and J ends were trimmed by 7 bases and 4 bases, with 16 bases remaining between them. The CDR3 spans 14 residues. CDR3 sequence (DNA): TGTGCCAGTAACGTCGAGGGGGTGTTCACTGAAGCTTTCTTT. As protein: CASNVEGVFTEAFF. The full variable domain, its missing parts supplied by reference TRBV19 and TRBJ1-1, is DGGITQSPKYLFRKEGQNVTLSCEQNLNHDAMYWYRQDPGQGLRLIYYSQIVNDFQKGDIAEGYSVSREKKESFPLTVTSAQKNPTAFYLCASNVEGVFTEAFFGQGTRLTVV.

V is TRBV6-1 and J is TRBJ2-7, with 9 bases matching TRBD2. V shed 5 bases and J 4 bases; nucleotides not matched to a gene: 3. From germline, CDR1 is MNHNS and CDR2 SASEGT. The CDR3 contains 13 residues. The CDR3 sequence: CASSMREGYEQYF. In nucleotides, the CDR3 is TGTGCCAGCAGTATGCGGGAGGGTTACGAGCAGTACTTC.

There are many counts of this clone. CDR3 bases: TGTGCCAGCAGCCCCCTGCTGAACAATGAGCAGTTCTTC. It is translated as CASSPLLNNEQFF. The chain carries TRBV7-9 and TRBJ2-1; D gene ambiguous. Trimming stripped 5 bases from V and 5 bases from J, with 10 bases between. Germline V gene sequence: CDR1 SEHNR, CDR2 FQNEAQ (reference sequence). The CDR3 spans 13 residues.

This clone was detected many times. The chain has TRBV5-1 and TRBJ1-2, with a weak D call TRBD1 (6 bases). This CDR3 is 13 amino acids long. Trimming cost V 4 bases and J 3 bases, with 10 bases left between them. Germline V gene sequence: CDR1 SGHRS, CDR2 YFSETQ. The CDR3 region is CASSEQGDYGYTF. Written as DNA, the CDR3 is TGCGCCAGCAGCGAACAGGGTGACTATGGCTACACCTTC. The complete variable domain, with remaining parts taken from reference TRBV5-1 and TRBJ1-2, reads KAGVTQTPRYLIKTRGQQVTLSCSPISGHRSVSWYQQTPGQGLQFLFEYFSETQRNKGNFPGRFSGRQFSNSRSEMNVSTLELGDSALYLCASSEQGDYGYTFGSGTRLTVV.

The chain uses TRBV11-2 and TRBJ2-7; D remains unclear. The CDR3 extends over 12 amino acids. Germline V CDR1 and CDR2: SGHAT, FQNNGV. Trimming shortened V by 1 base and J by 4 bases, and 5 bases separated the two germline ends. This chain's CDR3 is CASSLAPYEQYF. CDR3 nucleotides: TGTGCCAGCAGCTTAGCCCCGTACGAGCAGTACTTC.

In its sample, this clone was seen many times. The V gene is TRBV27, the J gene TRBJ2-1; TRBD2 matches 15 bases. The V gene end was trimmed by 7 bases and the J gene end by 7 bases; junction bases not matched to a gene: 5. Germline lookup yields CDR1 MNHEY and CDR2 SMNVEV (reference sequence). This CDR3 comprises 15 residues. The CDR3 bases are TGTGCCAGCAACACCGGGACTAGCGGGAGGAATGAGCAGTTCTTC. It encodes CASNTGTSGRNEQFF.

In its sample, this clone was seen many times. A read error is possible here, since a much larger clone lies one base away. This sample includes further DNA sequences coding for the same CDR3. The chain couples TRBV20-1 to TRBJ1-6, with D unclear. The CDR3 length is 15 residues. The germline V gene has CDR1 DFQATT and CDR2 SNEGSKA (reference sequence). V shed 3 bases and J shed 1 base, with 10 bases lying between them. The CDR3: CSASEGISYNSPLHF. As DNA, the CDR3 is TGCAGTGCTAGTGAAGGGATTTCCTATAATTCACCCCTCCACTTT.

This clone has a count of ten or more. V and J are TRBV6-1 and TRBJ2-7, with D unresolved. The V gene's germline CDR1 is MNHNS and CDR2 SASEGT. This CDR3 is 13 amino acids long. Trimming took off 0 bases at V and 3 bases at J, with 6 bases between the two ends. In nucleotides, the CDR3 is TGTGCCAGCAGTGAAGCGAGGCGCTACGAGCAGTACTTC. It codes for CASSEARRYEQYF.

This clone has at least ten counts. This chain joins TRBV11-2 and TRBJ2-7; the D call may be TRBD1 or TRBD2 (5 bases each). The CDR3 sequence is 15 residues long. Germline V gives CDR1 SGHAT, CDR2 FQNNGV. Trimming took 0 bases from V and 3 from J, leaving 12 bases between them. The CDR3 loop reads CASSLDTGPGYEQYF. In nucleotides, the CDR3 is TGTGCCAGCAGCTTAGATACGGGGCCCGGCTACGAGCAGTACTTC.

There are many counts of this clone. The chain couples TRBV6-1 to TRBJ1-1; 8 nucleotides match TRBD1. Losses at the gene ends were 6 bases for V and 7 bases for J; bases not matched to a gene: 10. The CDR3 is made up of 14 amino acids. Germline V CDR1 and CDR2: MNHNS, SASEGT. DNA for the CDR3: TGTGCCAGCAGACTTGACAGGGGACGAATTGAAGCTTTCTTT. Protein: CASRLDRGRIEAFF.

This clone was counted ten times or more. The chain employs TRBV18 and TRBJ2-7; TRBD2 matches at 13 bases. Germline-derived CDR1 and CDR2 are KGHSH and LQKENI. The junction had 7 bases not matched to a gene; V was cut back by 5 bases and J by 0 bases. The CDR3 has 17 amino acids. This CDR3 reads CASSVTSGRANSYEQYF. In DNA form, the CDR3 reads TGTGCCAGCTCAGTAACTAGCGGGAGGGCAAACTCCTACGAGCAGTACTTC.

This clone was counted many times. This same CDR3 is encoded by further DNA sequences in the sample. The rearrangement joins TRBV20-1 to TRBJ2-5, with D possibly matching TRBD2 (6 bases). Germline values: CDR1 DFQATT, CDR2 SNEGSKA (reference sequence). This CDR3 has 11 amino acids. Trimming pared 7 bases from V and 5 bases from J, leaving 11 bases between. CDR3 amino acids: CSETSHETQYF. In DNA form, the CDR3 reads TGCAGTGAGACTAGTCACGAGACCCAGTACTTC.

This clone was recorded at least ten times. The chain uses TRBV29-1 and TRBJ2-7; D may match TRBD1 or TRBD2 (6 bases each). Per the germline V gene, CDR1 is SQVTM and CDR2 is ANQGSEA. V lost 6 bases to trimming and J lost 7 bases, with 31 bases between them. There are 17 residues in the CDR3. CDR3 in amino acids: CSVAGGRGHPVSLEQYF. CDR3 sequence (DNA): TGCAGCGTGGCCGGGGGCCGGGGCCATCCCGTCTCTTTGGAGCAGTACTTC.

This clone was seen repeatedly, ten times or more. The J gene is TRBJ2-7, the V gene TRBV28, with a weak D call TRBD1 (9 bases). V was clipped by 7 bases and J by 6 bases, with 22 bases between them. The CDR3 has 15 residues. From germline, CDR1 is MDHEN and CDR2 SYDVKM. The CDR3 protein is CASIPGGTGPREQYF. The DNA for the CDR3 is TGTGCCAGCATCCCGGGAGGGACAGGGCCCCGCGAGCAGTACTTC.

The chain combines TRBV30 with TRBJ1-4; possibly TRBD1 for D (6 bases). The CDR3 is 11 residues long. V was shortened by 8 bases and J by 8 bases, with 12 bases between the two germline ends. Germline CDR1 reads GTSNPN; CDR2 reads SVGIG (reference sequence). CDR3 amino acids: CARGLGEKLFF. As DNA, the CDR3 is TGTGCCCGGGGGCTAGGAGAAAAACTGTTTTTT.

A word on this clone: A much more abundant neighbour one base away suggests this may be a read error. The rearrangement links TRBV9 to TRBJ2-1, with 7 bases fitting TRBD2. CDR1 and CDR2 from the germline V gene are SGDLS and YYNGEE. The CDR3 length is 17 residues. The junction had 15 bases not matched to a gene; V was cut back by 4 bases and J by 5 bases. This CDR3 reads CASSSPPGLAVDNEQFF. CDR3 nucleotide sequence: TGTGCCAGCAGCTCACCTCCGGGCCTAGCGGTCGACAATGAGCAGTTCTTC.

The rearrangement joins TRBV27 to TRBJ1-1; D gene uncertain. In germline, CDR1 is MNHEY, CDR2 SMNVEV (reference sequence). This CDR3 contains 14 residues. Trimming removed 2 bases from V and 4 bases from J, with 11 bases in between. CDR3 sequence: CASSLIGYPTEAFF. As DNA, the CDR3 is TGTGCCAGCAGTTTAATAGGGTACCCCACTGAAGCTTTCTTT.